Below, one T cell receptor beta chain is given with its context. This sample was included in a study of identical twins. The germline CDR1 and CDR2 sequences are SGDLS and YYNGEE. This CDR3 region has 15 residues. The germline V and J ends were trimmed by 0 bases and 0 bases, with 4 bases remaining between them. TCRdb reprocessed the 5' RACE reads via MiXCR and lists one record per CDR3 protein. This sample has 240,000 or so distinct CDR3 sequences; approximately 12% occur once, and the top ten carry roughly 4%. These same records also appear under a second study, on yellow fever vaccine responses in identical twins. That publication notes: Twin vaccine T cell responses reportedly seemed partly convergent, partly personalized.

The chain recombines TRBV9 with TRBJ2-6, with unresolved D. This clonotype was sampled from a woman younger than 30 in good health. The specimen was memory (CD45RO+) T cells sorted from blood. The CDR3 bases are TGTGCCAGCAGCGTAGGACACTCTGGGGCCAACGTCCTGACTTTC. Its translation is CASSVGHSGANVLTF.